This passage covers 12 T cell receptor beta chains from one sample sequenced in a study of OX40 agonist ivuxolimab in advanced cancers. TCRdb's table, derived via immunoSEQ multiplex PCR, lists solely in-frame clones and lacks some. This table holds 50,000 to 65,000 clones, approximately 82% found once. Source: CD4+ or CD8+ T cells sorted from blood, taken in a trial of the OX40 agonist ivuxolimab. The source is an adult with an advanced solid tumor such as melanoma, head and neck, liver or kidney cancer.

The gene calls are TRBV4-1 and TRBJ2-3; D may be TRBD1 or TRBD2 (5 bases each). With 3 bases removed from V and 11 bases from J, the gap between germline ends came to 21 bases. The germline gives CDR1 MGHRA, CDR2 YSYEKL. The CDR3 has 15 residues. Here the CDR3 reads CASSHIRDQKRGQYF. The CDR3 DNA follows: TGCGCCAGCAGCCATATCCGGGACCAAAAACGGGGGCAGTATTTT.

The J gene is TRBJ2-2, the V gene TRBV5-1; TRBD1 might be the D (6 bases). V was cut by 4 bases and J by 4 bases, with 20 bases left in between. The CDR3 has 17 amino acids. Germline V gives CDR1 SGHRS, CDR2 YFSETQ. The CDR3 sequence is CASSVPRDTRTTGELFF. In DNA, the CDR3 is TGCGCCAGCAGCGTGCCCCGGGACACCAGAACCACCGGGGAGCTGTTTTTT.

V gene TRBV30 combines with J gene TRBJ2-3; D unclear. The CDR3 runs 13 residues. The V end was cut by 2 bases, the J end by 5 bases, with 11 bases between. Germline values: CDR1 GTSNPN, CDR2 SVGIG (reference sequence). CDR3 DNA sequence: TGTGCCTGGAGTCTTGGGGTTGTAGATACGCAGTATTTT. Translating gives CAWSLGVVDTQYF.

The rearrangement uses TRBV6-6 and TRBJ2-1, with 9 nucleotides matching TRBD2. The V and J ends lost 6 bases and 8 bases, in that order; junction bases with no gene match: 5. The CDR3 contains 13 residues. CDR1 and CDR2 (germline): MNHNY, SVGAGI (reference sequence). The CDR3 DNA is TGTGCCAGCAGCTCCCTAGCGGGGCATGAGCAGTTCTTC. Protein product: CASSSLAGHEQFF.

The V gene is TRBV5-1, the J gene TRBJ2-7, with D perhaps TRBD2 (5 bases). Germline-derived CDR1 and CDR2 are SGHRS and YFSETQ. Trimming cost V 4 bases and J 2 bases, with 19 bases left between them. CDR3 length: 16 residues. CDR3 sequence (DNA): TGCGCCAGCAGCCCTGCTACGGCTGAGGGCACCTACGAGCAGTACTTC. Its protein product is CASSPATAEGTYEQYF.

This chain connects TRBV29-1 to TRBJ2-7; TRBD1 matches at 8 bases. Per the germline V gene, CDR1 is SQVTM and CDR2 is ANQGSEA. The length of the CDR3 is 15 residues. V dropped 2 bases and J dropped 4; count of bases not matched to a gene: 10. The CDR3 coding sequence is TGCAGCGTTGAAACGGGGGCAGGGGGCAAGTACGAGCAGTACTTC. Amino acid sequence: CSVETGAGGKYEQYF.

This clone was recorded only once. The genes are TRBV27 and TRBJ1-1; perhaps TRBD1 as D (6 bases). V was trimmed by 6 bases and J by 2 bases, leaving 13 bases between them. This CDR3 has 14 residues. In germline, CDR1 is MNHEY, CDR2 SMNVEV (reference sequence). The CDR3 DNA reads TGTGCCAGCAGGCGGGGGCGCAGTAACACTGAAGCTTTCTTT. This translates into CASRRGRSNTEAFF.

The gene calls are TRBV10-3 and TRBJ2-7; no clear D. Germline V gene lookup returns CDR1 ENHRY and CDR2 SYGVKD. The CDR3 covers 16 residues. V was clipped by 2 bases and J by 3 bases, with 17 bases between them. For the CDR3, the DNA is TGTGCCATCAGTGAGAGCCCTTCGGCTATACTCTACGAGCAGTACTTC. Its translation is CAISESPSAILYEQYF.

The V and J genes are TRBV11-2 and TRBJ1-3; D remains ambiguous. V lost 5 bases and J lost 3, with 11 bases in between. Germline lookup yields CDR1 SGHAT and CDR2 FQNNGV. The CDR3 has 14 residues. DNA of the CDR3: TGTGCCAGCAGCCCTGGTACCTATGGAAACACCATATATTTT. Amino acid sequence: CASSPGTYGNTIYF. The full variable domain, in which reference TRBV11-2 and TRBJ1-3 provide the parts outside the CDR3, is EAGVAQSPRYKIIEKRQSVAFWCNPISGHATLYWYQQILGQGPKLLIQFQNNGVVDDSQLPKDRFSAERLKGVDSTLKIQPAKLEDSAVYLCASSPGTYGNTIYFGEGSWLTVV.

This clone showed up just a few times. The chain carries TRBV2 and TRBJ2-3; 7 bases align to TRBD1. Germline-derived CDR1 and CDR2 are SNHLY and FYNNEI. The V segment lost 8 bases and the J segment 6 bases; nucleotides outside the gene matches: 8. The CDR3 totals 13 residues. The CDR3 DNA reads TGTGCCAGCCAGACAGGGTTTTTGGATACGCAGTATTTT. Its protein product is CASQTGFLDTQYF.

The chain has TRBV5-1 and TRBJ1-2; the match to TRBD1 covers 8 bases. The ends lost 0 bases at V and 6 bases at J; junction bases unmatched: 7. From germline, CDR1 is SGHRS and CDR2 YFSETQ. The CDR3 is 15 residues long. The CDR3 sequence: CASSLEAGGLDGYTF. The CDR3, as DNA: TGCGCCAGCAGCTTGGAGGCAGGGGGCTTAGATGGCTACACCTTC.

The V call is TRBV10-2, the J call TRBJ2-7; the match to TRBD1 covers 9 bases. The J segment lost 4 bases and the V segment lost 2 bases, leaving 9 bases of the junction unmatched. The CDR3 totals 16 residues. From germline, CDR1 is WSHSY and CDR2 SAAADI. The CDR3: CASSEIRDRARYEQYF. The CDR3 DNA follows: TGCGCCAGCAGTGAGATCCGGGACAGGGCCCGATACGAGCAGTACTTC.